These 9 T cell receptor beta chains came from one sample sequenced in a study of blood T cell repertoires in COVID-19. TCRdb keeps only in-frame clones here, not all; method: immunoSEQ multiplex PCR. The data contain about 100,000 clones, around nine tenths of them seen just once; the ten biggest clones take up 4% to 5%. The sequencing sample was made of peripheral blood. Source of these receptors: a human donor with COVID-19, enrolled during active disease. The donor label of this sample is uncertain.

CDR3 sequence: CASSIGEPQHF. The CDR3 coding sequence is TGTGCCAGCAGTATAGGGGAGCCCCAGCATTTT. V usage is TRBV6-5 and J usage is TRBJ1-5; possibly TRBD1 for D (5 bases). Trimming took off 5 bases at V and 8 bases at J, with 7 bases between the two ends. Germline V gives CDR1 MNHEY, CDR2 SVGAGI. This CDR3 comprises 11 residues.

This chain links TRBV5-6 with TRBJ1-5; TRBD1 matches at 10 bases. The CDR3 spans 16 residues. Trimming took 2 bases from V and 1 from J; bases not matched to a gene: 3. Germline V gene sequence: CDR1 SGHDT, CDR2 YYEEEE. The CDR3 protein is CASSFGTGVSNQPQHF. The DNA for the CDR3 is TGTGCCAGCAGCTTTGGGACAGGGGTGAGCAATCAGCCCCAGCATTTT.

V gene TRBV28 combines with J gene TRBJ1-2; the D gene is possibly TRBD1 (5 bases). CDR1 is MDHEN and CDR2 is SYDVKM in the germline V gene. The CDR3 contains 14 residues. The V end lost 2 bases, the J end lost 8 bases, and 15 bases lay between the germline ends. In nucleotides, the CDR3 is TGTGCCAGCAGTTTACTTCGGGACTCCATAGGCTACACCTTC. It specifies CASSLLRDSIGYTF.

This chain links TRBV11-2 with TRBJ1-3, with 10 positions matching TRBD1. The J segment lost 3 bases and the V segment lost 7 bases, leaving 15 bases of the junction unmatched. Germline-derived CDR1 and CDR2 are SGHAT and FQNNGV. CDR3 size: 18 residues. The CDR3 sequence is CASNNPRRQGAFGNTIYF. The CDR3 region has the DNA TGTGCCAGCAACAATCCCCGTCGACAGGGGGCTTTTGGAAACACCATATATTTT. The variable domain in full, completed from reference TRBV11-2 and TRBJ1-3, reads EAGVAQSPRYKIIEKRQSVAFWCNPISGHATLYWYQQILGQGPKLLIQFQNNGVVDDSQLPKDRFSAERLKGVDSTLKIQPAKLEDSAVYLCASNNPRRQGAFGNTIYFGEGSWLTVV.

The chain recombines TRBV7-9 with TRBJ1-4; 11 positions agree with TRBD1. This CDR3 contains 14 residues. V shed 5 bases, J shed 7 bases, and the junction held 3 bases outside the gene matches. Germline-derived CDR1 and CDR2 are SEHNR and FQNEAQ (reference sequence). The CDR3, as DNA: TGTGCCAGCAGCAAAGGACAGGGGGCTGAAAAACTGTTTTTT. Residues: CASSKGQGAEKLFF.

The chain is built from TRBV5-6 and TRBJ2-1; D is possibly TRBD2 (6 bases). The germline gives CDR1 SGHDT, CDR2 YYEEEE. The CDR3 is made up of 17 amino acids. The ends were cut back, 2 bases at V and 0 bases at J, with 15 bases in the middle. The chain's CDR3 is CASSFAGRRYSYNEQFF. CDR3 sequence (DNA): TGTGCCAGCAGCTTTGCGGGAAGACGTTACTCCTACAATGAGCAGTTCTTC.

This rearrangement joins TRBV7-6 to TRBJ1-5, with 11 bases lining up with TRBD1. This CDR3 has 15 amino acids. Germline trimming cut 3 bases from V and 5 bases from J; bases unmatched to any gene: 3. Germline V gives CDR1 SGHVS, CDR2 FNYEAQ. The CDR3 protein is CASSFGTGGDQPQHF. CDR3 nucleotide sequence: TGTGCCAGCAGCTTTGGGACAGGGGGGGATCAGCCCCAGCATTTT. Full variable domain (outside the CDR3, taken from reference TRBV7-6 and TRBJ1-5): GAGVSQSPRYKVTKRGQDVALRCDPISGHVSLYWYRQALGQGPEFLTYFNYEAQQDKSGLPNDRFSAERPEGSISTLTIQRTEQRDSAMYRCASSFGTGGDQPQHFGDGTRLSIL.

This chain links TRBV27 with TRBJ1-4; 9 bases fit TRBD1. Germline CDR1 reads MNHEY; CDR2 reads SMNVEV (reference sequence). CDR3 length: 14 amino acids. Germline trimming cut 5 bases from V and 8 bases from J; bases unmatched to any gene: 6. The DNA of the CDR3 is TGTGCCAGCAGTCGCGGGACAGGGCAAGAAAAACTGTTTTTT. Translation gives CASSRGTGQEKLFF.

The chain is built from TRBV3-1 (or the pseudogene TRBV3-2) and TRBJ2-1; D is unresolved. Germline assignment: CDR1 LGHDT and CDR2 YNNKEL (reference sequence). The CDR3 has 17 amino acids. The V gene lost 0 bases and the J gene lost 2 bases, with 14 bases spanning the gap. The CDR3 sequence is CASSQDEPSGAYNEQFF. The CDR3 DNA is TGTGCCAGCAGCCAAGATGAACCCTCCGGAGCCTACAATGAGCAGTTCTTC.